This T cell receptor beta chain was captured in a study of blood T cell repertoires in COVID-19. Sequencing was performed with immunoSEQ multiplex PCR; in TCRdb, only in-frame clones are kept and a portion is missing. The sample lists hundreds of thousands of clones; 70% to 90% were seen once. This CDR3 region has 15 residues. Germline V lookup: CDR1 LGHNA, CDR2 YNFKEQ. The V gene lost 4 bases and the J gene lost 0 bases, with 11 bases spanning the gap. The rearrangement uses TRBV4-2 and TRBJ2-3, with D perhaps TRBD1 (6 bases). Sequenced input: PBMCs or T cells enriched from blood (not recorded which). This clonotype originated in a middle-aged woman with acute COVID-19. In DNA, the CDR3 is TGTGCCAGCAGCCCCGGGACATATAGCACAGATACGCAGTATTTT. Its translation: CASSPGTYSTDTQYF.